These 20 T cell receptor beta chains came from one sample sequenced in a study of Ad26.COV2.S vaccination and SARS-CoV-2 variants. As for treatment: 19 received Ad26.COV2.S at low or high dose, single or two shots; several received placebo; per-sample allocation not given. Day 63 after the first vaccine or placebo injection was the time point for sampling. Only in-frame clones appear in the TCRdb table, and some are missing; sequencing was by immunoSEQ multiplex PCR. The data hold approximately 240,000 clones, with 88% observed a single time. Sequencing used peripheral blood, obtained in a trial of Ad26.COV2.S vaccine versus placebo. The origin of the receptors is a person between 18 and 60 years old who received the Ad26.COV2.S COVID-19 vaccine or a placebo.

This rearrangement joins TRBV3-1 (or the pseudogene TRBV3-2) to TRBJ1-5; TRBD1 matches at 9 bases. This CDR3 has 17 amino acids. Trimming took 5 bases from V and 1 from J; bases not matched to a gene: 9. In germline, CDR1 is LGHDT, CDR2 YNNKEL (reference sequence). The CDR3 region has the DNA TGTGCCAGCAGCAACCGACAGGGGGAAAAAAGCAATCAGCCCCAGCATTTT. Its translation: CASSNRQGEKSNQPQHF.

The rearrangement joins TRBV4-3 to TRBJ2-3; 7 bases fit TRBD2. Losses at the gene ends were 8 bases for V and 3 bases for J; bases not matched to a gene: 11. The CDR3 contains 15 residues. Germline V gene data show CDR1 as LGHNA and CDR2 as YSLEER. CDR3 protein: CASGGGGSGTDTQYF. Here the CDR3 DNA reads TGCGCCAGCGGGGGTGGCGGGAGTGGGACAGATACGCAGTATTTT.

This clone was seen only once. The chain combines TRBV11-2 with TRBJ2-1; TRBD2 aligns across 10 bases. This CDR3 comprises 18 residues. Looked up from germline, CDR1 is SGHAT and CDR2 is FQNNGV. The ends lost 3 bases at V and 0 bases at J; junction bases unmatched: 8. The CDR3 coding sequence is TGTGCCAGCAGCTTCTCCTTACTAGCGGGGAGCTCCTACAATGAGCAGTTCTTC. It is translated as CASSFSLLAGSSYNEQFF.

The chain has TRBV7-2 and TRBJ2-7; D tentatively fits TRBD1 or TRBD2 (5 bases each). V was cut by 5 bases and J by 6 bases, with 23 bases left in between. The germline gives CDR1 SGHTA, CDR2 FQGNSA. The CDR3 covers 16 residues. In DNA form, the CDR3 reads TGTGCCAGCAGCCCGGTGGCGTGGGCTGGGGGTTCCGAGCAGTACTTC. Protein: CASSPVAWAGGSEQYF.

The CDR3 DNA reads TGTGCCAGCAGTTCGACTAGCGGGGGATGGGAGACCCAGTACTTC. It codes for CASSSTSGGWETQYF. V is TRBV5-8 and J is TRBJ2-5, with 12 bases matching TRBD2. V lost 5 bases to trimming and J lost 5 bases; unmatched junction nucleotides: 7. Germline CDR1 is SGHTS and CDR2 is YDEGEE. This CDR3 is 15 amino acids long.

J is TRBJ2-1 and V is TRBV9, with D maybe TRBD1 (8 bases). The V and J ends lost 0 bases and 7 bases respectively, with 11 bases between them. CDR3 length: 14 residues. Per germline, CDR1 SGDLS and CDR2 YYNGEE. CDR3 DNA sequence: TGTGCCAGCAGCGTAGAACAGGGGGGGAATGAGCAGTTCTTC. Protein product: CASSVEQGGNEQFF.

As to this clone: The same CDR3 arises from other DNA sequences in this sample as well. This chain links TRBV20-1 with TRBJ2-7; D unclear. V was shortened by 0 bases and J by 4 bases, with 4 bases between the two germline ends. CDR3 length equals 11 residues. Germline CDR1 DFQATT, CDR2 SNEGSKA (reference sequence). Here the CDR3 DNA reads TGCAGTGCTAGAGATAGTTACGAGCAGTACTTC. Translated, it gives CSARDSYEQYF.

The count of this clone is one. The chain uses TRBV2 and TRBJ2-5; TRBD2 aligns across 11 bases. Germline values: CDR1 SNHLY, CDR2 FYNNEI. This CDR3 has 18 amino acids. The V gene end was trimmed by 5 bases and the J gene end by 4 bases; junction bases not matched to a gene: 15. CDR3 protein: CASSTLARLAGSPETQYF. The CDR3 DNA reads as TGTGCCAGCAGTACCTTAGCCAGACTAGCGGGGTCCCCAGAGACCCAGTACTTC.

This sequence joins TRBV4-3 and TRBJ1-2; D perhaps matches TRBD1 (6 bases). Germline assignment: CDR1 LGHNA and CDR2 YSLEER. V shed 0 bases and J shed 7 bases, with 12 bases lying between them. This CDR3 has 14 amino acids. CDR3 in amino acids: CASSQEKGGGGYTF. CDR3 DNA: TGCGCCAGCAGCCAAGAAAAGGGAGGGGGTGGCTACACCTTC.

This chain uses TRBV29-1 with TRBJ2-3, with 9 bases fitting TRBD2. Unmatched junction bases numbered 8, after V lost 6 bases and J lost 1 base. Germline CDR1 reads SQVTM; CDR2 reads ANQGSEA. CDR3 length: 15 amino acids. Here the CDR3 reads CSVEMVAGGTDTQYF. CDR3 sequence (DNA): TGCAGCGTCGAGATGGTAGCGGGGGGCACAGATACGCAGTATTTT.

The rearrangement uses TRBV14 and TRBJ2-5; 8 positions match TRBD1. This CDR3 region has 15 residues. Germline V gene sequence: CDR1 SGHDN, CDR2 FVKESK. Trimming cost V 2 bases and J 5 bases; bases outside gene matches: 7. The CDR3 spells CASSQRSGGRETQYF. The CDR3 region has the DNA TGTGCCAGCAGCCAACGATCAGGGGGCCGGGAGACCCAGTACTTC.

The chain carries TRBV19 and TRBJ2-7; a possible D gene is TRBD1 (6 bases). The CDR3 has 11 residues. Germline V CDR1 and CDR2: LNHDA, SQIVND (reference sequence). The germline V and J ends were trimmed by 4 bases and 10 bases, with 11 bases remaining between them. DNA for the CDR3: TGTGCCAGTAGTACGCCAGGGGTACAGTACTTC. Protein product: CASSTPGVQYF.

This clone appeared a single time. J is TRBJ1-5 and V is TRBV19; D is possibly TRBD1 (5 bases). The length of the CDR3 is 15 residues. The germline gives CDR1 LNHDA, CDR2 SQIVND (reference sequence). V dropped 6 bases and J dropped 0 bases, with 12 bases sitting between them. The CDR3 reads CASRGTGYSNQPQHF. CDR3 in DNA: TGTGCCAGTAGGGGGACTGGATATAGCAATCAGCCCCAGCATTTT.

The V call is TRBV30, the J call TRBJ2-7; 7 nucleotides line up with TRBD1. V was clipped by 0 bases and J by 1 base; unmatched bases: 12. The CDR3 has 17 amino acids. Germline V gene lookup returns CDR1 GTSNPN and CDR2 SVGIG (reference sequence). CDR3 nucleotides: TGTGCCTGGAGTGTTGTGTTACGAGGGGGCAGTTCCTACGAGCAGTACTTC. Protein: CAWSVVLRGGSSYEQYF.

Only one count was recorded for this clone. The chain links TRBV9 to TRBJ2-5; D gene uncertain. V was pared by 5 bases and J by 1 base, with 15 bases between. The germline gives CDR1 SGDLS, CDR2 YYNGEE. CDR3 size: 15 residues. CDR3 DNA: TGTGCCAGCAGTCTACTTCATTCCCCCCAAGAGACCCAGTACTTC. Translated: CASSLLHSPQETQYF.

The chain recombines TRBV30 with TRBJ2-1; perhaps TRBD2 as D (6 bases). CDR1 and CDR2 from the germline V gene are GTSNPN and SVGIG (reference sequence). The germline V and J ends were trimmed by 0 bases and 8 bases, with 14 bases remaining between them. This CDR3 is built from 14 residues. CDR3 residues: CAWSVGAGLDEQFF. In nucleotides, the CDR3 is TGTGCCTGGAGTGTAGGAGCGGGTCTCGATGAGCAGTTCTTC.

V is TRBV30 and J is TRBJ2-5, with D unresolved. CDR3 length: 13 residues. The V gene lost 5 bases and the J gene lost 3 bases, with 13 bases spanning the gap. The germline CDR1 and CDR2 sequences are GTSNPN and SVGIG (reference sequence). The CDR3 DNA reads TGTGCCTGGTCTAACGGCAGAAAAGAGACCCAGTACTTC. This sequence encodes CAWSNGRKETQYF.

The rearrangement joins TRBV2 to TRBJ2-3, with 8 bases matching TRBD2. Per germline, CDR1 SNHLY and CDR2 FYNNEI. With 3 bases clipped from V and 4 bases from J, the junction kept 9 bases outside the gene matches. The CDR3 has 16 amino acids. Here the CDR3 reads CASSDFAGGTADTQYF. The CDR3 nucleotides are TGTGCCAGCAGTGATTTCGCGGGGGGTACCGCAGATACGCAGTATTTT.

The chain links TRBV19 to TRBJ2-7, with 7 positions matching TRBD1. V was pared by 0 bases and J by 3 bases, with 5 bases of the junction left unmatched. This CDR3 comprises 15 residues. Germline assignment: CDR1 LNHDA and CDR2 SQIVND (reference sequence). Here the CDR3 DNA reads TGTGCCAGTAGTATAGATCTGAACAGGGGCTACGAGCAGTACTTC. The encoded protein is CASSIDLNRGYEQYF.

The CDR3 DNA reads as TGTGCCTGGGGAGGACAGGGGAATCAGCCCCAGCATTTT. It translates to CAWGGQGNQPQHF. This chain joins TRBV30 and TRBJ1-5; 9 bases line up with TRBD1. In germline, CDR1 is GTSNPN, CDR2 SVGIG (reference sequence). The CDR3 spans 13 residues. The V and J ends lost 5 bases and 4 bases, in that order; junction bases with no gene match: 3.